This entry lists 6 T cell receptor beta chains sequenced from one sample in a study of cytomegalovirus exposure and HLA in healthy donors (TCRdb year 2017). Preparation of the library involved the immunoSEQ multiplex PCR assay. For the multiplex PCR, a mixture combining 60 forward primers for TCR Vbeta segments and 13 reverse primers for TCR Jbeta segments was used. Here the immuneACCESS table is served through TCRdb, limited to in-frame sequences with V and J called. Missing clones are a known gap in these copies; in checked studies unresolved V genes cover under half, and the rest lacks a known reason. For this sample there are some 87,000 clones; 79% appear just once. The top ten hold around a fifth of the sample. Source material: PBMCs. These receptors originate from a woman in her thirties or forties in good health and CMV-seropositive.

This rearrangement joins TRBV6-1 to TRBJ2-7; TRBD2 agrees at 7 bases. Unmatched junction bases numbered 3, after V lost 1 base and J lost 3 bases. Germline lookup yields CDR1 MNHNS and CDR2 SASEGT. The CDR3 covers 14 residues. CDR3 nucleotides: TGTGCCAGCAGTGAAGTCTCGGGGGGCTACGAGCAGTACTTC. Protein: CASSEVSGGYEQYF.

This CDR3 is CASGWGEHYEQYF. The CDR3 DNA reads TGTGCCAGCGGTTGGGGAGAACACTACGAGCAGTACTTC. The chain is built from TRBV2 and TRBJ2-7; TRBD2 is a possible D gene (5 bases). The CDR3 covers 13 residues. The V end lost 8 bases, the J end lost 3 bases, and 14 bases lay between the germline ends. Germline V gene lookup returns CDR1 SNHLY and CDR2 FYNNEI.

This rearrangement joins TRBV30 to TRBJ2-2, with a tentative D call TRBD1 (6 bases). CDR1 is GTSNPN, CDR2 SVGIG, per germline (reference sequence). The CDR3 contains 13 residues. V lost 3 bases to trimming and J lost 7 bases, with 12 bases between them. The CDR3 is CAWRATGIGELFF. CDR3 DNA: TGTGCCTGGAGGGCTACAGGGATCGGGGAGCTGTTTTTT.

The chain combines TRBV6-1 with TRBJ1-5, with D unresolved. There are 14 residues in the CDR3. Per germline, CDR1 MNHNS and CDR2 SASEGT. The V and J ends lost 10 bases and 9 bases respectively, with 22 bases between them. DNA of the CDR3: TGTGCCAACAGCAAGGAGGGTGGATCGAGGCCCCAGCATTTT. It codes for CANSKEGGSRPQHF.

The chain employs TRBV4-2 and TRBJ2-7; 12 positions match TRBD2. J gave up 4 bases and V 4 bases, and 8 bases lay outside the gene matches. The CDR3 has 16 residues. The germline V gene encodes CDR1 LGHNA and CDR2 YNFKEQ. CDR3 coding DNA: TGTGCCAGCAGCCCCACCACCGGGACTAGCGGGTACGAGCAGTACTTC. It is translated as CASSPTTGTSGYEQYF.

This clone was detected a few times. V usage is TRBV7-8 and J usage is TRBJ2-7; 13 bases are a match to TRBD2. CDR3 length: 20 residues. Germline V gene sequence: CDR1 SGHVS, CDR2 FQNEAQ. V was clipped by 4 bases and J by 0 bases; unmatched bases: 15. The CDR3 is CASSSRFRTSGGARSYEQYF. For the CDR3, the DNA is TGTGCCAGCAGCTCCCGCTTCAGGACTAGCGGGGGAGCCCGCTCCTACGAGCAGTACTTC.